These T cell receptor beta chains were read from a single sample in a study of T-cell reconstitution after alpha-beta-depleted transplantation in children. TCRdb used MiXCR to reprocess the PCR reads, holding one entry per CDR3 protein. The repertoire holds about 110,000 distinct CDR3 sequences, with about a tenth as singletons. The sequences come from PBMCs, collected before TCRalphabeta/CD19-depleted stem cell transplant. The receptors originated from a boy between 2 and 10 years old with acute lymphoblastic leukemia, due to receive a stem cell transplant. Both conserved end residues are part of each CDR3. D genes are given only for firm matches. Only part of the rows carry a size: once, few, many, or a class if the clone is expanded.

D: -
size: few
V: TRBV5-1
J: TRBJ1-1
DNA: TGCGCCAGCAGCTTGGTTGGGCAACCGGGTCCGGGTTCTGAAGCTTTCTTT
CDR3: CASSLVGQPGPGSEAFF

D: -
size: -
V: TRBV28
J: TRBJ1-6
DNA: TGTGCCAGCAGTCCCTTGGGTAATTCACCCCTCCACTTT
CDR3: CASSPLGNSPLHF

D: -
size: -
V: TRBV6-1
J: TRBJ2-5
DNA: TGTGCCAGCAAAAAACCCCGGGACGGCATTAGGGAGACCCAGTACTTC
CDR3: CASKKPRDGIRETQYF

D: -
size: few
V: TRBV20-1
J: TRBJ2-1
DNA: TGCAGTGCTAGTCTGGTTCGGAATGAGCAGTTCTTC
CDR3: CSASLVRNEQFF

D: -
size: -
V: TRBV5-1
J: TRBJ1-2
DNA: TGCGCCAGCAGCTTGGCCTCGGACAGAGAATATGGCTACACCTTC
CDR3: CASSLASDREYGYTF

D: -
size: -
V: TRBV29-1
J: TRBJ2-3
DNA: TGCAGCGTTGTCGGCGCAGATACGCAGTATTTT
CDR3: CSVVGADTQYF

D: -
size: -
V: TRBV29-1
J: TRBJ2-4
DNA: TGCAGCGTTGAAGGCCGGGACATGCGGGATCCGGCCAAAAACATTCAGTACTTC
CDR3: CSVEGRDMRDPAKNIQYF

D: TRBD2
size: -
V: TRBV3-1
J: TRBJ2-1
DNA: TGTGCCAGCAGCCAAGATTCCCTAGCGGGACTTGACAATGAGCAGTTCTTC
CDR3: CASSQDSLAGLDNEQFF

D: -
size: -
V: TRBV20-1
J: TRBJ2-2
DNA: TGCAGTGCCCAAGAGTGGCAGGACGTTCCATTTGGGACCGGGGAGCTGTTTTTT
CDR3: CSAQEWQDVPFGTGELFF

D: -
size: few
V: TRBV20-1
J: TRBJ1-3
DNA: TGCAGTGCTATTGGGGGTTCTGGAAACACCATATATTTT
CDR3: CSAIGGSGNTIYF